These 21 T cell receptor beta chains originate from one sample sequenced in a study of technical replicates of blood from several donors. Produced via immunoSEQ multiplex PCR; TCRdb's table is partial and in-frame only. The sample carries fewer than 90,000 clones, roughly 96% recorded once. The sequencing sample was made of T cells isolated from PBMCs. These receptors were obtained from a human donor in good health.

This chain uses TRBV2 with TRBJ1-2; D is uncertain. The length of the CDR3 is 12 residues. V lost 1 base and J 4 bases, leaving 4 bases between the germline ends. In germline, CDR1 is SNHLY, CDR2 FYNNEI. CDR3 coding DNA: TGTGCCAGCAGTGAAGACAGCTATGGCTACACCTTC. Its protein product is CASSEDSYGYTF.

The rearrangement links TRBV7-6 to TRBJ2-7, with D possibly being TRBD1 (6 bases). Germline V gene sequence: CDR1 SGHVS, CDR2 FNYEAQ. Trimming removed 0 bases at V and 2 bases at J, with 20 bases between. CDR3 length equals 18 residues. The CDR3 DNA follows: TGTGCCAGCAGCTTAGCGCCCGGGACAATCGACGTTGCCTACGAGCAGTACTTC. It encodes CASSLAPGTIDVAYEQYF.

J is TRBJ2-1 and V is TRBV4-2; weak D call: TRBD2 (5 bases). The germline V gene encodes CDR1 LGHNA and CDR2 YNFKEQ. This CDR3 has 16 residues. Deletions cut 1 base from V and 0 bases from J, with 10 bases between. The CDR3 spells CASSQAADSSYNEQFF. CDR3 in DNA: TGTGCCAGCAGCCAAGCAGCGGATAGCTCCTACAATGAGCAGTTCTTC.

The CDR3 nucleotides read TGTGCCAGCAGCCCCCTTGGGCGGGAGGGCAAATCTAGCACAGATACGCAGTATTTT. This encodes CASSPLGREGKSSTDTQYF. The chain couples TRBV5-4 to TRBJ2-3; 9 bases line up with TRBD2. Germline assignment: CDR1 SGHNT and CDR2 YYREEE (reference sequence). The CDR3 runs to 19 residues. Unmatched junction bases numbered 15, after V lost 4 bases and J lost 0 bases.

The chain uses TRBV5-1 and TRBJ2-1; D is undetermined. The V gene's germline CDR1 is SGHRS and CDR2 YFSETQ. This CDR3 comprises 16 residues. Trimming took 0 bases from V and 2 from J, leaving 12 bases between them. DNA for the CDR3: TGCGCCAGCAGCTTGGACGAGCCCCCAACCTACAATGAGCAGTTCTTC. Residues: CASSLDEPPTYNEQFF.

This clone was found once. The chain couples TRBV5-1 to TRBJ1-1, with TRBD1 identical over 7 bases. The length of the CDR3 is 15 residues. Germline V gene lookup returns CDR1 SGHRS and CDR2 YFSETQ. The junction had 4 bases not matched to a gene; V was cut back by 0 bases and J by 2 bases. DNA for the CDR3: TGCGCCAGCAGCTTGGGGACAGGTGGAAACACTGAAGCTTTCTTT. Residues: CASSLGTGGNTEAFF.

The rearrangement joins TRBV20-1 to TRBJ2-5; a possible D gene is TRBD2 (6 bases). Germline CDR1 and CDR2: DFQATT and SNEGSKA (reference sequence). V was pared by 3 bases and J by 14 bases, with 16 bases between. The CDR3 sequence is 11 residues long. The CDR3 bases are TGCAGTGCTAGTCAACCGGGAGTCACTTACTTC. Protein sequence: CSASQPGVTYF.

This chain connects TRBV11-3 to TRBJ2-7; D is unresolved. V lost 6 bases to trimming and J lost 3 bases, with 21 bases between them. CDR1 SGHNT and CDR2 YENEEA come from the germline V gene. The CDR3 length is 16 residues. CDR3 protein: CASSFRSLGSFYEQYF. CDR3 in DNA: TGTGCCAGCAGTTTCCGCTCTCTGGGCAGTTTCTACGAGCAGTACTTC.

The chain links TRBV1 to TRBJ1-2; the DNA was not compared with TRBD1, the D call given in the table. TRBV1 is a documented pseudogene. The CDR3 has 16 amino acids. CDR3 nucleotides: TGCACCAGCAGCCAAAACCGGGACAGGGGGCTTAATGGCTACACCTTC. The encoded protein is CTSSQNRDRGLNGYTF.

The chain employs TRBV2 and TRBJ2-5; TRBD2 matches 9 bases. The CDR3 loop spans 14 amino acids. Germline loops: CDR1 SNHLY, CDR2 FYNNEI. V shed 4 bases and J 5 bases; nucleotides not matched to a gene: 5. The DNA for the CDR3 is TGTGCCAGCAGTGGGTCTAGCGGGGCGGAGACCCAGTACTTC. Its protein is CASSGSSGAETQYF.

The gene calls are TRBV4-1 and TRBJ1-1; the match to TRBD1 covers 8 bases. After removal of 5 bases from V and 0 bases from J, the junction contained 2 bases not matched to a gene. CDR1 is MGHRA and CDR2 is YSYEKL in the germline V gene. The CDR3 is 14 amino acids. The CDR3 sequence is CASSWTGLNTEAFF. The CDR3 DNA sequence: TGCGCCAGCAGCTGGACAGGGCTGAACACTGAAGCTTTCTTT.

The chain combines TRBV2 with TRBJ2-2; 15 nucleotides line up with TRBD2. The CDR3 consists of 17 residues. With 5 bases clipped from V and 6 bases from J, the junction kept 7 bases outside the gene matches. Looked up from germline, CDR1 is SNHLY and CDR2 is FYNNEI. The DNA of the CDR3 is TGTGCCAGCAGTTTGGGACTAGCGGGGGGAACGGCCGGGGAGCTGTTTTTT. This sequence encodes CASSLGLAGGTAGELFF.

The chain couples TRBV27 to TRBJ1-1, with D possibly matching TRBD1 (5 bases). With 8 bases removed from V and 7 bases from J, the gap between germline ends came to 17 bases. CDR1 and CDR2 (germline): MNHEY, SMNVEV (reference sequence). The CDR3 contains 13 residues. CDR3 sequence (DNA): TGTGCCAGCCACGGGGGGGGTAACTTTGAAGCTTTCTTT. Translating gives CASHGGGNFEAFF.

The rearrangement joins TRBV14 to TRBJ2-7, with D perhaps TRBD1 (7 bases). Germline V gives CDR1 SGHDN, CDR2 FVKESK. V lost 4 bases and J lost 1, with 11 bases in between. The CDR3 has 14 residues. The CDR3, as DNA: TGTGCCAGCAGCCGACCAGGGGGGTCCTACGAGCAGTACTTC. Encoded protein: CASSRPGGSYEQYF.

The CDR3 here is CASSSTKQGVYGYTF. DNA of the CDR3: TGTGCCAGCAGCTCCACAAAACAGGGAGTCTATGGCTACACCTTC. The rearrangement joins TRBV7-9 to TRBJ1-2; D perhaps matches TRBD1 (6 bases). This CDR3 region has 15 residues. The germline CDR1 and CDR2 sequences are SEHNR and FQNEAQ (reference sequence). The V end lost 4 bases, the J end lost 4 bases, and 16 bases lay between the germline ends. Full variable domain (rest looked up from reference TRBV7-9 and TRBJ1-2): DTGVSQNPRHKITKRGQNVTFRCDPISEHNRLYWYRQTLGQGPEFLTYFQNEAQLEKSRLLSDRFSAERPKGSFSTLEIQRTEQGDSAMYLCASSSTKQGVYGYTFGSGTRLTVV.

V is TRBV11-1 and J is TRBJ2-1; D is unresolved. Germline V gene data show CDR1 as SGHAT and CDR2 as FQDESV (reference sequence). The germline V and J ends were trimmed by 7 bases and 6 bases, with 10 bases remaining between them. The length of the CDR3 is 12 residues. The CDR3 protein is CASTRAGNEQFF. CDR3 coding DNA: TGTGCCAGCACCCGAGCAGGCAATGAGCAGTTCTTC. The full variable domain, its missing parts supplied by reference TRBV11-1 and TRBJ2-1, is EAEVAQSPRYKITEKSQAVAFWCDPISGHATLYWYRQILGQGPELLVQFQDESVVDDSQLPKDRFSAERLKGVDSTLKIQPAELGDSAMYLCASTRAGNEQFFGPGTRLTVL.

The CDR3 DNA reads as TGTGCCAGCAGATGGAGGGGGCTAGACAATGAGCAGTTCTTC. Translated: CASRWRGLDNEQFF. The rearrangement uses TRBV2 and TRBJ2-1, with D maybe TRBD1 (7 bases). Germline assignment: CDR1 SNHLY and CDR2 FYNNEI. The CDR3 runs 14 residues. V gave up 6 bases and J gave up 5 bases, with 14 bases separating them.

V is TRBV7-9 and J is TRBJ1-1; TRBD1 matches at 7 bases. CDR3 length equals 14 residues. The V gene end was trimmed by 2 bases and the J gene end by 5 bases; junction bases not matched to a gene: 5. The germline gives CDR1 SEHNR, CDR2 FQNEAQ (reference sequence). The CDR3 DNA reads as TGTGCCAGCAGCTTAACAGGGGCGAGAACTGAAGCTTTCTTT. Encoded protein: CASSLTGARTEAFF.

The J gene is TRBJ2-3, the V gene TRBV4-2; TRBD2 agrees at 14 bases. Germline loops: CDR1 LGHNA, CDR2 YNFKEQ. After removal of 4 bases from V and 0 bases from J, the junction contained 9 bases not matched to a gene. The CDR3 is made up of 19 amino acids. The CDR3, as DNA: TGTGCCAGCAGCCCCGAGACTAGCGGGGGGGCCGGTAGCACAGATACGCAGTATTTT. Translated, it gives CASSPETSGGAGSTDTQYF.

The chain uses TRBV11-3 and TRBJ2-5; D gene uncertain. Germline CDR1 SGHNT, CDR2 YENEEA. The length of the CDR3 is 15 residues. The V and J ends lost 1 base and 3 bases respectively, with 12 bases between them. The CDR3 protein is CASSLAGSPKETQYF. Here the CDR3 DNA reads TGTGCCAGCAGCTTAGCCGGGTCCCCAAAAGAGACCCAGTACTTC.

The chain uses TRBV4-1 and TRBJ1-1; maybe TRBD1 (6 bases). Trimming cost V 0 bases and J 6 bases, with 17 bases left between them. The CDR3 length is 16 residues. Germline V gene lookup returns CDR1 MGHRA and CDR2 YSYEKL. CDR3 in amino acids: CASSQESFPGGAEAFF. CDR3 coding DNA: TGCGCCAGCAGCCAAGAGTCTTTTCCTGGGGGCGCTGAAGCTTTCTTT.